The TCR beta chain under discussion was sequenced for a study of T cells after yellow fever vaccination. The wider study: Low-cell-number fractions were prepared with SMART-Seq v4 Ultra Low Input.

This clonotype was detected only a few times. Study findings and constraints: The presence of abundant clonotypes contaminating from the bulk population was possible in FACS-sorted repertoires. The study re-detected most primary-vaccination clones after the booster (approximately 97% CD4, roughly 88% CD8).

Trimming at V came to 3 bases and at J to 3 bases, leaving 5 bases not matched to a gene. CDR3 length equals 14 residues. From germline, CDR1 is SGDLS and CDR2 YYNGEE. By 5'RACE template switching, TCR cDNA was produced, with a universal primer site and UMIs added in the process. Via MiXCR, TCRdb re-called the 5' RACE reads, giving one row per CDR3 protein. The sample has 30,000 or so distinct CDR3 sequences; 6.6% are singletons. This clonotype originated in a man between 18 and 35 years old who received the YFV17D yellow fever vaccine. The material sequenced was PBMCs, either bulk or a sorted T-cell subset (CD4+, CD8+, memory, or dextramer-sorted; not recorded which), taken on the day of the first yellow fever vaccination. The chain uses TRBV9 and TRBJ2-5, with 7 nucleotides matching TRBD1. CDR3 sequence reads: CASSAQGLKETQYF. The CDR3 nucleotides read TGTGCCAGCAGCGCACAGGGGCTGAAAGAGACCCAGTACTTC.